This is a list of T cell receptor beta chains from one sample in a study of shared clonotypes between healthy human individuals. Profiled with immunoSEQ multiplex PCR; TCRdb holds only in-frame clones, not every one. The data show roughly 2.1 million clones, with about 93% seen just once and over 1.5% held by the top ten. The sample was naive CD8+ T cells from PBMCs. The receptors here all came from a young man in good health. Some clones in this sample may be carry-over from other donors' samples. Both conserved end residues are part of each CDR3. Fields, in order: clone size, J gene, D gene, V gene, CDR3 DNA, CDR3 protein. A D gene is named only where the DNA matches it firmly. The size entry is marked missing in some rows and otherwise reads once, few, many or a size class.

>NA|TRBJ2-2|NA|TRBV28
TGTGCCAGCAGTTTACCCTACACCGGGGAGCTGTTTTTT
CASSLPYTGELFF
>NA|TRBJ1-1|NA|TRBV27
TGTGCCAGCAGTTTAGGGCAGGGAGCCACTGAAGCTTTCTTT
CASSLGQGATEAFF
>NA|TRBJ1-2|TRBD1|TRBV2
TGTGCCAGGATGACAGGGAGCGACGGCTACACCTTC
CARMTGSDGYTF
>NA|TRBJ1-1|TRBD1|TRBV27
TGTGCCAGCAGTTACCTACAGGGGGCGGTGACTGAAGCTTTCTTT
CASSYLQGAVTEAFF
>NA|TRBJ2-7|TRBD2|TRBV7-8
TGTGCCAGCAGCCCGGGACTAGCGGGAGTCATAAGCTCCTACGAGCAGTACTTC
CASSPGLAGVISSYEQYF
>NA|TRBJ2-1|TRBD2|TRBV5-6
TGTGCCAGCAGCCCTATGTTGCGGGAGGGCATCGATGAGCAGTTCTTC
CASSPMLREGIDEQFF
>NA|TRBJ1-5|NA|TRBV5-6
TGTGCCAGCAGCCGCTTAGGAGAACCCCAGCATTTT
CASSRLGEPQHF
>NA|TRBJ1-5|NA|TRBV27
TGTGCCAGCAGTCTTTTGGGGGGCGGGCAGCCCCAGCATTTT
CASSLLGGGQPQHF
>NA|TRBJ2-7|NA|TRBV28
TGTGCCAGCAGCCGAATTAGCCCCTTCCCAGGCGAGCAGTACTTC
CASSRISPFPGEQYF
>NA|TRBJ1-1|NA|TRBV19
TGTGCCAGTCGAGAATTGGGGATGAACACTGAAGCTTTCTTT
CASRELGMNTEAFF
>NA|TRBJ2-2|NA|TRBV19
TGTGCCAGTAGAGAGAGGGAACAACCCGGGGAGCTGTTTTTT
CASREREQPGELFF
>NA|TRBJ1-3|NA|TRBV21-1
TGTGCCAGCAGCAAAGTAAGCCCCGCAGGGAGAGACACCATATATTTT
CASSKVSPAGRDTIYF
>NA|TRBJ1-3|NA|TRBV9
TGTGCCAGCAGCCTGGACTCTGGAAACACCATATATTTT
CASSLDSGNTIYF
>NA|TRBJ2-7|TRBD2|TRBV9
TGTGCCAGCAGCGTAGGACTAGCAGGATACGAGCAGTACTTC
CASSVGLAGYEQYF
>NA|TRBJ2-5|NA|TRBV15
TGTGCCACCAGCCCGGGGTTCCAGACAGAGACCCAGTACTTC
CATSPGFQTETQYF
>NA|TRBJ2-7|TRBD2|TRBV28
TGTGCCAGCAGTTTACAACCTAGCGGGACTTTCCAAGGTACCGACGAGCAGTACTTC
CASSLQPSGTFQGTDEQYF
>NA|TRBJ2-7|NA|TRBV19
TGTGCCAGTAGTGACTTTGAAGCCCTCTACGAGCAGTACTTC
CASSDFEALYEQYF
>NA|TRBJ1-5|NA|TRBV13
TGTGCCAGCAGCAGTGGGCGGGGGCAGAGCAATCAGCCCCAGCATTTT
CASSSGRGQSNQPQHF
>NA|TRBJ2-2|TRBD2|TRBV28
TGTGCCAGCAGCCCCCGACTAGCGGGAGGGACCGGGGAGCTGTTTTTT
CASSPRLAGGTGELFF
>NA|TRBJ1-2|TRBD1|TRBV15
TGTGCCACCAGCAGCCTCCGGGACAGGGGGCCTATGGACTATGGCTACACCTTC
CATSSLRDRGPMDYGYTF
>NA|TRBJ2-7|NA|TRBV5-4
TGTGCCAGCAGCCTCCGGGGGCAGCTTAACGAGCAGTACTTC
CASSLRGQLNEQYF
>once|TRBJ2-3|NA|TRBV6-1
TGTGCCAGCAGTGAGCGTCAGGGTCCAAGCACAGATACGCAGTATTTT
CASSERQGPSTDTQYF
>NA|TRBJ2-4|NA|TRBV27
TGTGCCAGCAGTTCTGGGTACAGGTTAGCCAAAAACATTCAGTACTTC
CASSSGYRLAKNIQYF
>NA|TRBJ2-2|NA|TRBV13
TGTGCCAGCAGCTCCCCGGGAACCGGGGAGCTGTTTTTT
CASSSPGTGELFF
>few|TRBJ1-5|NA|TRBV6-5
TGTGCCAGCGGATGGGGCAATCAGCCCCAGCATTTT
CASGWGNQPQHF
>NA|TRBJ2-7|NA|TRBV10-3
TGTGCCATCAGTGAGTCCGAGGTGCTCTACGAGCAGTACTTC
CAISESEVLYEQYF
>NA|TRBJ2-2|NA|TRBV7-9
TGTGCCAGCAGGTCAAACGGGGAGCTGTTTTTT
CASRSNGELFF
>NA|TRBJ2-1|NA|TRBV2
TGTGCCAGCATCGGGGCTGACTCCTACAATGAGCAGTTCTTC
CASIGADSYNEQFF
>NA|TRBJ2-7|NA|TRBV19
TGTGCCAGTAGTATTCGACCAGGGTACTACGAGCAGTACTTC
CASSIRPGYYEQYF
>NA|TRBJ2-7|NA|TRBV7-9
TGTGCCAGCACCCATCCCGAGGGAGGATACGAGCAGTACTTC
CASTHPEGGYEQYF
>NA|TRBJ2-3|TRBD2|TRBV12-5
TGTGCTAGTGGTTCAGGACTAGCGGGACTCACAGATACGCAGTATTTT
CASGSGLAGLTDTQYF
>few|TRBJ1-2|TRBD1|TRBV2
TGTGCCAGCATGGAGACAGGGGGCCTTGGCTACACCTTC
CASMETGGLGYTF
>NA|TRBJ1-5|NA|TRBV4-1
TGCGCCAGCAGCCAAGATCCGCGGCCCTTGACGCCCCAGCATTTT
CASSQDPRPLTPQHF
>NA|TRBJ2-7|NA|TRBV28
TGTGCCAGCAGCCCTCAGGGTCCCTACGAGCAGTACTTC
CASSPQGPYEQYF
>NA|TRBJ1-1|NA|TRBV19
TGTGCCAGTACTGCCGCCAGGATCAGGAACACTGAAGCTTTCTTT
CASTAARIRNTEAFF
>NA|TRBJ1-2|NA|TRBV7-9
TGTGCCAGCAGCAGCCTACCACCAACACTTAACTATGGCTACACCTTC
CASSSLPPTLNYGYTF
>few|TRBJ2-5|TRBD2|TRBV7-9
TGTGCCAGCAGCTTAGGGCTAGCGGGAGTCCAAGAGACCCAGTACTTC
CASSLGLAGVQETQYF
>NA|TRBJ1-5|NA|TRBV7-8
TGTGCCAGCAGCTTAGGGGACGGTCAGCCCCAGCATTTT
CASSLGDGQPQHF
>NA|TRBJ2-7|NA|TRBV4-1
TGCGCCAGCAGCCAAGGAGGGGCCTACGAGCAGTACTTC
CASSQGGAYEQYF
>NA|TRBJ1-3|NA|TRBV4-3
TGCGCCAGCAGCCATAGGCTACAGGTGGGACCTTCTGGAAACACCATATATTTT
CASSHRLQVGPSGNTIYF
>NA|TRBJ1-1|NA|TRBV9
TGTGCCAGCAGCGGGACTTCCACTGAAGCTTTCTTT
CASSGTSTEAFF